This T cell receptor (beta chain) was sequenced during a study of long-term antiretroviral therapy in people with HIV. Findings and caveats of the study: Missing from the dataset were any data on ART adherence, viral resistance or therapy changes.

Germline CDR1 is SGHNT and CDR2 is YYREEE (reference sequence). The CDR3 spans 14 residues. Trimming removed 4 bases from V and 0 bases from J, with 10 bases in between. As regards this clone: What it recognizes is unknown.

Version v3.0 of the immunoSEQ assay ran at survey level. Produced via immunoSEQ multiplex PCR; TCRdb's table is partial and in-frame only. The table has tens of thousands of clones, 80% seen once. There was at least one pre-ART PBMC sample for each donor, plus at least two post-ART PBMC samples. HIV-positive participants all received treatment in the United States. Amounts of about 0.85-10 million cryopreserved PBMC were held in the samples before DNA extraction. The J gene is TRBJ2-5, the V gene TRBV5-4; D is possibly TRBD1 (5 bases). This sample comprised unsorted PBMCs, obtained 0.3 years after starting antiretroviral therapy. The source of this sequence is a man aged 35 to 55 with HIV. CDR3 nucleotides: TGTGCCAGCAGCCGGAAGGACAACCAAGAGACCCAGTACTTC. Its translation is CASSRKDNQETQYF.